This TCR beta chain was identified during a study of siplizumab effects on memory and regulatory T cells. The repertoire was sequenced with immunoSEQ multiplex PCR; TCRdb's copy has only in-frame clones and lacks some. The repertoire holds tens of thousands of clones, with approximately 95% as singletons. CDR3 length: 11 residues. Germline V gives CDR1 MDHEN, CDR2 SYDVKM. Trimming pared 6 bases from V and 2 bases from J, leaving 5 bases between. V gene TRBV28 combines with J gene TRBJ2-7; D gene ambiguous. The clonotype comes from a human donor in good health. The sequenced sample consisted of CD8+ T cells sorted from blood. CDR3 loop: CASSRTYEQYF. In nucleotides, the CDR3 is TGTGCCAGCAGCAGAACCTACGAGCAGTACTTC.